The 24 T cell receptor beta chains in this list originate from one sample, sequenced in a study of blood T cells in healthy people across ages. A sample-barcoded 5' primer and a J-beta primer mix were used in a second PCR of about 6 to 12 cycles. MiXCR, run by TCRdb on the 5' RACE reads, gives a single entry per CDR3 protein. The sample lists more than 800,000 distinct CDR3 sequences; 40% to 50% were seen once. The sequenced sample consisted of blood. The receptor source for this set is a woman in her sixties in good health.

This chain links TRBV27 with TRBJ1-6; TRBD1 agrees at 9 bases. The CDR3 runs 17 residues. With 4 bases clipped from V and 5 bases from J, the junction kept 9 bases outside the gene matches. Germline V lookup: CDR1 MNHEY, CDR2 SMNVEV (reference sequence). CDR3 bases: TGTGCCAGCAGTTCATACTGGGGACAGGGAAATAATTCACCCCTCCACTTT. This sequence encodes CASSSYWGQGNNSPLHF.

This clonotype came up a few times. In nucleotides, the CDR3 is TGTGCCAGCAGCACGACAGGAAGGGTGCAGTACTTC. Protein sequence: CASSTTGRVQYF. The chain carries TRBV5-5 and TRBJ2-5; perhaps TRBD1 as D (6 bases). The CDR3 has 12 amino acids. V lost 4 bases to trimming and J lost 11 bases, with 15 bases between them. Germline V gene data show CDR1 as SGHKS and CDR2 as YYEKEE (reference sequence).

The chain combines TRBV6-5 with TRBJ2-4; a weak D match, TRBD1 (6 bases). The end of the DNA fits TRBJ2-7 better, so the J call may be wrong. Germline V gene lookup returns CDR1 MNHEY and CDR2 SVGAGI. The CDR3 is 15 residues long. Written as DNA, the CDR3 is TGTGCCAGCAGTTACCCCACTAAACAGGGAGACGAGCAGTACTTC. The encoded protein is CASSYPTKQGDEQYF.

V gene TRBV2 combines with J gene TRBJ2-2, with D possibly TRBD2 on 5 matching bases. V shed 4 bases and J shed 4 bases, with 13 bases lying between them. Germline V CDR1 and CDR2: SNHLY, FYNNEI. This CDR3 comprises 15 residues. The CDR3 sequence: CASSVAAEGTGELFF. The DNA of the CDR3 is TGTGCCAGCAGTGTCGCGGCCGAGGGCACCGGGGAGCTGTTTTTT.

This chain connects TRBV3-1 to TRBJ1-2, with TRBD1 identical over 8 bases. CDR3 length equals 14 residues. Germline V gene lookup returns CDR1 LGHDT and CDR2 YNNKEL (reference sequence). The ends lost 3 bases at V and 7 bases at J; junction bases unmatched: 7. In DNA, the CDR3 is TGTGCCAGCAGCCAGAGTGACAGGGGAAGTGGCTACACCTTC. Residues: CASSQSDRGSGYTF. The variable domain in full, completed from reference TRBV3-1 and TRBJ1-2, reads DTAVSQTPKYLVTQMGNDKSIKCEQNLGHDTMYWYKQDSKKFLKIMFSYNNKELIINETVPNRFSPKSPDKAHLNLHINSLELGDSAVYFCASSQSDRGSGYTFGSGTRLTVV.

This clonotype was observed a single time. CDR3 DNA sequence: TGCGCCAGCAGCCTCCGGACGGGGAATCTGTACTATGGCTACACCTTC. It is translated as CASSLRTGNLYYGYTF. This sequence joins TRBV4-3 and TRBJ1-2; no clear D. V was pared by 4 bases and J by 3 bases, with 18 bases between. The V gene's germline CDR1 is LGHNA and CDR2 YSLEER. This CDR3 region has 16 residues.

This clonotype occurred a few times. The chain has TRBV4-2 and TRBJ2-7; D might be TRBD2 (5 bases). Germline assignment: CDR1 LGHNA and CDR2 YNFKEQ. Trimming stripped 0 bases from V and 3 bases from J, with 9 bases between. The CDR3 is 14 residues long. CDR3 loop: CASSQELRDYEQYF. In DNA, the CDR3 is TGTGCCAGCAGCCAAGAGCTTCGGGACTACGAGCAGTACTTC.

This chain uses TRBV5-1 with TRBJ2-4; TRBD1 matches 9 bases. The DNA end is a closer match to TRBJ2-7, so the J assignment may be wrong. CDR3 size: 17 residues. The germline V gene has CDR1 SGHRS and CDR2 YFSETQ. The CDR3 is CASYQRFGTGQSYEQYF. The CDR3 region has the DNA TGCGCCAGCTACCAGCGATTTGGGACAGGGCAATCCTACGAGCAGTACTTC.

This clonotype was counted a few times. The V call is TRBV9, the J call TRBJ2-7; 7 nucleotides match TRBD2. The length of the CDR3 is 12 residues. Germline V lookup: CDR1 SGDLS, CDR2 YYNGEE. The trim removed 0 bases at V and 7 bases at J, leaving 1 base unmatched. The CDR3 DNA sequence: TGTGCCAGCAGCGTAGGAGCGGGGGAGCAGTACTTC. Its translation: CASSVGAGEQYF.

The chain carries TRBV20-1 and TRBJ2-7, with TRBD2 identical over 8 bases. Germline V gives CDR1 DFQATT, CDR2 SNEGSKA (reference sequence). This CDR3 comprises 14 residues. Unmatched junction bases numbered 12, after V lost 4 bases and J lost 7 bases. The CDR3 bases are TGCAGTGCTATTCGCGGGCGGGGGGTGTGGGAGCAGTACTTC. Protein sequence: CSAIRGRGVWEQYF.

This chain links TRBV19 with TRBJ2-1; 9 bases map to TRBD2. The trim removed 5 bases at V and 6 bases at J, leaving 5 bases unmatched. In germline, CDR1 is LNHDA, CDR2 SQIVND (reference sequence). This CDR3 region has 14 residues. The CDR3 protein is CASSARLAANEQFF. Written as DNA, the CDR3 is TGTGCCAGTAGTGCCCGACTAGCGGCCAATGAGCAGTTCTTC.

CDR3 sequence: CASSQELRLRQYF. Here the CDR3 DNA reads TGTGCCAGCAGCCAAGAACTCCGGCTGCGGCAGTACTTC. The chain recombines TRBV14 with TRBJ2-4, with D unresolved. V was clipped by 0 bases and J by 13 bases, with 13 bases between them. CDR1 is SGHDN and CDR2 is FVKESK in the germline V gene. This CDR3 contains 13 residues.

About this clonotype itself: The junction departs from germline at one end; a sequencing error may be responsible. The chain couples TRBV15 to TRBJ2-1; 10 positions agree with TRBD2. Germline CDR1 LNHNV, CDR2 YYDKDF (reference sequence). The CDR3 has 16 amino acids. CDR3: CATSGETSGFIDEQFF. CDR3 DNA sequence: TGTGCCACCAGCGGAGAGACTAGCGGGTTTATCGATGAGCAGTTCTTC.

V is TRBV7-9 and J is TRBJ1-4, with 7 positions matching TRBD1. The CDR3 sequence is 16 residues long. V lost 1 base, J lost 4 bases, and 6 bases stayed unmatched. Germline CDR1 SEHNR, CDR2 FQNEAQ (reference sequence). This CDR3 is CASSLGPGGVNEKLFF. The CDR3 coding sequence is TGTGCCAGCAGCTTAGGCCCAGGGGGAGTTAATGAAAAACTGTTTTTT.

The V call is TRBV7-3, the J call TRBJ1-1; TRBD1 might be the D (5 bases). From germline, CDR1 is SGHTA and CDR2 FQGTGA. V lost 6 bases to trimming and J lost 5 bases, with 13 bases between them. The CDR3 is made up of 13 amino acids. In DNA, the CDR3 is TGTGCCAGCAGGGGAGTTGGGGGGACTGAAGCTTTCTTT. Amino acid sequence: CASRGVGGTEAFF.

This clonotype appeared many times. The chain uses TRBV20-1 and TRBJ2-3; D gene unclear. The germline V gene encodes CDR1 DFQATT and CDR2 SNEGSKA (reference sequence). V lost 1 base and J lost 6, with 5 bases in between. The CDR3 sequence is 11 residues long. CDR3 nucleotide sequence: TGCAGTGCTAGAGCCCCGGATACGCAGTATTTT. Encoded protein: CSARAPDTQYF.

This clonotype occurred a few times. The chain is built from TRBV4-2 and TRBJ1-2, with D tentatively TRBD1 (6 bases). V was clipped by 0 bases and J by 4 bases, with 21 bases between them. The CDR3 consists of 18 residues. Germline V gene data show CDR1 as LGHNA and CDR2 as YNFKEQ. The CDR3 nucleotides are TGTGCCAGCAGCCAAGATCAGAGAGGGACACGCTACCTCTATGGCTACACCTTC. The encoded protein is CASSQDQRGTRYLYGYTF.

In this sample, this clonotype turned up a few times. CDR3 sequence reads: CASSLARLAASYNEQFF. The CDR3 DNA reads as TGTGCCAGCAGCTTAGCCCGACTAGCGGCCTCCTACAATGAGCAGTTCTTC. The rearrangement uses TRBV7-2 and TRBJ2-1; 9 bases are a match to TRBD2. The CDR3 loop spans 17 amino acids. V was clipped by 0 bases and J by 0 bases; unmatched bases: 3. CDR1 is SGHTA and CDR2 is FQGNSA in the germline V gene.

The sample holds a few counts of this clonotype. The V and J genes are TRBV12-3 or TRBV12-4 and TRBJ2-5; 8 bases line up with TRBD2. With 4 bases clipped from V and 5 bases from J, the junction kept 9 bases outside the gene matches. CDR3 size: 15 residues. CDR3 loop: CASSWSSGSRETQYF. As DNA, the CDR3 is TGTGCCAGCAGTTGGTCTAGCGGGTCAAGGGAGACCCAGTACTTC.

This clonotype was counted a single time. The chain has TRBV7-9 and TRBJ1-2, with D possibly TRBD1 on 6 matching bases. The V gene lost 1 base and the J gene lost 11 bases, with 11 bases spanning the gap. The CDR3 spans 12 residues. CDR1 is SEHNR, CDR2 FQNEAQ, per germline (reference sequence). CDR3 region: CASSLVQGCYTF. The CDR3 DNA reads as TGTGCCAGCAGCTTAGTACAGGGATGTTACACCTTC. The full variable domain, in which reference TRBV7-9 and TRBJ1-2 provide the parts outside the CDR3, is DTGVSQNPRHKITKRGQNVTFRCDPISEHNRLYWYRQTLGQGPEFLTYFQNEAQLEKSRLLSDRFSAERPKGSFSTLEIQRTEQGDSAMYLCASSLVQGCYTFGSGTRLTVV.

As concerns this clonotype: Germline and junction disagree at one end, which may indicate a read error. The rearrangement uses TRBV10-2 and TRBJ2-7, with D perhaps matching TRBD1 (6 bases). The length of the CDR3 is 13 residues. Per the germline V gene, CDR1 is WSHSY and CDR2 is SAAADI. This chain's CDR3 is CASSVQGSSEQYF. The CDR3 nucleotides read TGCGCCAGCAGTGTCCAGGGGTCCTCCGAGCAGTACTTC.

V is TRBV15 and J is TRBJ1-2; no clear D. V lost 1 base, J lost 7 bases, and 16 bases lay in between. The CDR3 runs 15 residues. Germline loops: CDR1 LNHNV, CDR2 YYDKDF (reference sequence). CDR3 sequence (DNA): TGTGCCACCAGCAGAGTCAACCCTCGGGCAACTGGCTACACCTTC. Translated: CATSRVNPRATGYTF.

CDR3 amino acids: CAISEGQGEQPQHF. In nucleotides, the CDR3 is TGTGCCATCAGTGAGGGACAGGGCGAACAGCCCCAGCATTTT. The V and J genes are TRBV10-3 and TRBJ1-5; TRBD1 agrees at 8 bases. Germline values: CDR1 ENHRY, CDR2 SYGVKD. Trimming removed 2 bases from V and 7 bases from J; junction bases left unmatched: 4. The CDR3 has 14 residues.

The V call is TRBV29-1, the J call TRBJ2-7; 7 bases match TRBD2. This CDR3 region has 14 residues. CDR1 SQVTM and CDR2 ANQGSEA come from the germline V gene. Trimming took 4 bases from V and 3 from J; bases not matched to a gene: 9. The DNA for the CDR3 is TGCAGCGTTGTGGGGGAGGGATCCCACTACGAGCAGTACTTC. It is translated as CSVVGEGSHYEQYF.